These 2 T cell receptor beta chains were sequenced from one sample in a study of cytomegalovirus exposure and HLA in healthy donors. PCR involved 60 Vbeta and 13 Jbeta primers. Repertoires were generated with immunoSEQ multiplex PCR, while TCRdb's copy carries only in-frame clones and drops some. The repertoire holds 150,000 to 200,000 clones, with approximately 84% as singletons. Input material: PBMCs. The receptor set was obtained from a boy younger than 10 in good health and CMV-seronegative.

In nucleotides, the CDR3 is TGCGCCAGCAGTCCCGGGATGTGGCGGCTAGCGGGAGGTCGGGATACGCAGTATTTT. It codes for CASSPGMWRLAGGRDTQYF. The rearrangement uses TRBV5-1 and TRBJ2-3, with TRBD2 matching over 11 bases. CDR3 length: 19 residues. The germline V gene encodes CDR1 SGHRS and CDR2 YFSETQ. Trimming cost V 5 bases and J 6 bases; bases outside gene matches: 20.

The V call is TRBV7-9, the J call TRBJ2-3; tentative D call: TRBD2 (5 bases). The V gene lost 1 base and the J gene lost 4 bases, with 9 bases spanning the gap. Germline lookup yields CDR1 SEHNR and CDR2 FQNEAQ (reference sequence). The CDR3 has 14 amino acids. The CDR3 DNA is TGTGCCAGCAGCTTAGTGGAGGACCCAGATACGCAGTATTTT. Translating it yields CASSLVEDPDTQYF.